This T cell receptor (beta chain) derives from a study of T cells after yellow fever vaccination. Study as a whole: SMART-Seq v4 Ultra Low Input prepared the low-cell-number fractions. Study outcomes and limitations: Most primary-vaccination clones reappeared after the booster (approximately 96% CD4, around 88% CD8).

This clonotype was counted ten times or more. Antigen specificity is unknown. CDR1 and CDR2 from the germline V gene are LNHNV and YYDKDF (reference sequence). V was trimmed by 2 bases and J by 1 base, leaving 8 bases between them. The CDR3 has 14 residues. The TCR cDNA carried a universal primer site and UMIs from 5'RACE template switching. TCRdb called the 5' RACE reads again in MiXCR, with one record for every CDR3 protein. The sample records 620,000 or so distinct CDR3 sequences, 10% to 15% being singletons. This chain connects TRBV15 to TRBJ2-5; D is possibly TRBD1 or TRBD2 (5 bases each). The origin of this receptor is a man aged 25-40 years who received the YFV17D yellow fever vaccine. The material sequenced was PBMCs, taken on the day of the yellow fever booster vaccination. In DNA, the CDR3 is TGTGCCACCAGCAGATCCGGGACCCAAGAGACCCAGTACTTC. This encodes CATSRSGTQETQYF. The whole variable domain, filled in from reference TRBV15 and TRBJ2-5, reads DAMVIQNPRYQVTQFGKPVTLSCSQTLNHNVMYWYQQKSSQAPKLLFHYYDKDFNNEADTPDNFQSRRPNTSFCFLDIRSPGLGDTAMYLCATSRSGTQETQYFGPGTRLLVL.